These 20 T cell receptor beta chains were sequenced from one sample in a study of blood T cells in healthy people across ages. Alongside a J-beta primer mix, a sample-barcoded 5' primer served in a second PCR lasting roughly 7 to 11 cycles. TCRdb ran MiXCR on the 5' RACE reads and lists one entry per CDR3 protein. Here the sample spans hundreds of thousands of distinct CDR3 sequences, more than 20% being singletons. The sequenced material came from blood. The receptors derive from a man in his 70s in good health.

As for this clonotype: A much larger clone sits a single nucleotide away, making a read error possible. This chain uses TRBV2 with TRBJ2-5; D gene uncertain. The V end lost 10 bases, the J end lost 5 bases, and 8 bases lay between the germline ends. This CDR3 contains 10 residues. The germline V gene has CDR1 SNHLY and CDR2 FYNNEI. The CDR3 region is CATKSETQYF. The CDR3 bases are TGTGCCACCAAAAGCGAGACCCAGTACTTC. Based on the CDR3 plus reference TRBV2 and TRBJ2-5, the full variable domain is EPEVTQTPSHQVTQMGQEVILRCVPISNHLYFYWYRQILGQKVEFLVSFYNNEISEKSEIFDDQFSVERPDGSNFTLKIRSTKLEDSAMYFCATKSETQYFGPGTRLLVL.

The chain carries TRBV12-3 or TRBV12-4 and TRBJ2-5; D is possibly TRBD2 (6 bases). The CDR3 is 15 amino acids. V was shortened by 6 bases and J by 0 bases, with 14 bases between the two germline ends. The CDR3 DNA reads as TGTGCCAGCAGATCCGGGACTTCGTACCAAGAGACCCAGTACTTC. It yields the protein CASRSGTSYQETQYF.

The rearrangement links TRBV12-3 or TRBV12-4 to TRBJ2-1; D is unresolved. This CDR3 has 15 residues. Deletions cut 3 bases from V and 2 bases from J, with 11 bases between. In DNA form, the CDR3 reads TGTGCCAGCAGTTTTCCGACTGATACCTACAATGAGCAGTTCTTC. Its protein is CASSFPTDTYNEQFF.

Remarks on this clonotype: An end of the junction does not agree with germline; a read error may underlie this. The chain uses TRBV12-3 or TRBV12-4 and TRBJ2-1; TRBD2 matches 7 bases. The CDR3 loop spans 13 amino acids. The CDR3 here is CASSFSGGSGKFF. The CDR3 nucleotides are TGCGCCAGCAGTTTCTCTGGCGGGAGTGGGAAGTTCTTC.

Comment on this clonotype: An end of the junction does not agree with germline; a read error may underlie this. DNA of the CDR3: TGCGCCAGCAGTTTGGAAGGGACAGGGGCTTTTGATGAGCAGTTCTTC. It translates to CASSLEGTGAFDEQFF. The chain employs TRBV5-1 and TRBJ2-1; 10 bases agree with TRBD1. Germline V gene sequence: CDR1 SGHRS, CDR2 YFSETQ. The CDR3 length is 16 residues.

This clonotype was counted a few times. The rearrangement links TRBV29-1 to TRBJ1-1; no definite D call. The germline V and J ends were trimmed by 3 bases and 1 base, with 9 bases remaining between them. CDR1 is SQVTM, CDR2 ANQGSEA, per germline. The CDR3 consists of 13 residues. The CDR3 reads CSVDWHQNTEAFF. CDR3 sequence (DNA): TGCAGCGTTGACTGGCACCAGAACACTGAAGCTTTCTTT.

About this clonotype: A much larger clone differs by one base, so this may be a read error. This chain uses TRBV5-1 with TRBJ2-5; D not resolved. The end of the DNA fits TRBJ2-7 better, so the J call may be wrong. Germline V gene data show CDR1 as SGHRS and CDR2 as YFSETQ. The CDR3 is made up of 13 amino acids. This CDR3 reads CASSLDKVYEQYF. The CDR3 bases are TGCGCCAGCAGCTTAGACAAGGTCTACGAGCAGTACTTC.

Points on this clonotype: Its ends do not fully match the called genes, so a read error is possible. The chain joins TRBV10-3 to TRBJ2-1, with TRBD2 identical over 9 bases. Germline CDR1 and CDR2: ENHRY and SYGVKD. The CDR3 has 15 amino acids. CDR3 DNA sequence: TGTGCCACCAGTGAGTCTGCAGCGGGAGGAGGGGAGCAGTTCTTC. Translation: CATSESAAGGGEQFF.

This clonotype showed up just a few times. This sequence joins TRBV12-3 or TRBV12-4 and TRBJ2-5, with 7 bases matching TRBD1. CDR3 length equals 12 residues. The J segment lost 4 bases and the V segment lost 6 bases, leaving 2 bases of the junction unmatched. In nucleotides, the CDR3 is TGTGCCAGCAGGTCAGGGGGAGAGACCCAGTACTTC. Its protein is CASRSGGETQYF.

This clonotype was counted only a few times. The DNA of the CDR3 is TGTGCCAGCAGTTTTAATCGAGGGCACACCGGGGAGCTGTTTTTT. It encodes CASSFNRGHTGELFF. This rearrangement joins TRBV27 to TRBJ2-2; the D gene is possibly TRBD2 (5 bases). V gave up 3 bases and J gave up 3 bases, with 11 bases separating them. This CDR3 has 15 amino acids. The germline CDR1 and CDR2 sequences are MNHEY and SMNVEV (reference sequence).

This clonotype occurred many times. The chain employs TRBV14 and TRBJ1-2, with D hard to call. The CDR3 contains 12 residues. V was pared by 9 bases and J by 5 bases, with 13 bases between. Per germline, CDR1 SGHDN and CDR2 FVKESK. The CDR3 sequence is CARFRTFYGYTF. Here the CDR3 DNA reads TGTGCCAGATTCCGGACCTTTTATGGCTACACCTTC. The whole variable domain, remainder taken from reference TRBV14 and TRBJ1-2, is EAGVTQFPSHSVIEKGQTVTLRCDPISGHDNLYWYRRVMGKEIKFLLHFVKESKQDESGMPNNRFLAERTGGTYSTLKVQPAELEDSGVYFCARFRTFYGYTFGSGTRLTVV.

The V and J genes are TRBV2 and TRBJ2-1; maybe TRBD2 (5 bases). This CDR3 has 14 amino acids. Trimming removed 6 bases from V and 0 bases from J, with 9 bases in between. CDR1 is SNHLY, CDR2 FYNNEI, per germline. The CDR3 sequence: CASRASTSYNEQFF. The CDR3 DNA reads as TGTGCCAGCAGGGCTAGCACCTCCTACAATGAGCAGTTCTTC.

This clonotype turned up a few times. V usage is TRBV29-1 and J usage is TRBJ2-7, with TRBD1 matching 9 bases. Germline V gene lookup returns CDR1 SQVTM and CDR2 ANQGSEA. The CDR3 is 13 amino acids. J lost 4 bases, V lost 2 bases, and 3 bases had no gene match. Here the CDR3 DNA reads TGCAGCGTTGAAACGACAGGGGGATACGAGCAGTACTTC. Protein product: CSVETTGGYEQYF.

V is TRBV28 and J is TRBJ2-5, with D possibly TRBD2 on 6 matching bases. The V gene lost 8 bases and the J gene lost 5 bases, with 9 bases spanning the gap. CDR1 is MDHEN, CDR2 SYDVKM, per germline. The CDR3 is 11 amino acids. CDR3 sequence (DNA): TGTGCCAGCGGAGGGGTGGAGACCCAGTACTTC. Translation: CASGGVETQYF.

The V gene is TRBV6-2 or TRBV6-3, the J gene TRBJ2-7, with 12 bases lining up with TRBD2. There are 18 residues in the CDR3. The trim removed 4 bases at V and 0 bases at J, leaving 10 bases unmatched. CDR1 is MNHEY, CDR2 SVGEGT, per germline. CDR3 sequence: CASSSPSGRAQYSYEQYF. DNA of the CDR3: TGTGCCAGCAGTTCACCTAGCGGGAGGGCCCAATACTCCTACGAGCAGTACTTC.

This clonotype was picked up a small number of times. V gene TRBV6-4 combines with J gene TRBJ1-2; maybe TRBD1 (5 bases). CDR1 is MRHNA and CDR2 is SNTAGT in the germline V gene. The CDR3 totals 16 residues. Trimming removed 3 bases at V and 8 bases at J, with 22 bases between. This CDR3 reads CASSEKWNKGKRGYTF. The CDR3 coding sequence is TGTGCCAGCAGTGAAAAATGGAACAAGGGGAAAAGGGGCTACACCTTC.

In DNA form, the CDR3 reads TGTGCCAGCAGTGAAGCCAGCGGGGGCTACAATGAGCAGTTCTTC. It is translated as CASSEASGGYNEQFF. The rearrangement joins TRBV2 to TRBJ2-1; 8 nucleotides agree with TRBD2. Germline V gene data show CDR1 as SNHLY and CDR2 as FYNNEI. The CDR3 has 15 residues. V shed 0 bases and J 3 bases; nucleotides not matched to a gene: 1.

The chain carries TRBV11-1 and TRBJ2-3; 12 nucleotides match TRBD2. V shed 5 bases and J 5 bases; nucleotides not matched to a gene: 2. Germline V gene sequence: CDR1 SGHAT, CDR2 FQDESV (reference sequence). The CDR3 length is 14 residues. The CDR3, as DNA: TGTGCCAGCAGCCGGGGACTAGCGGGAGATACGCAGTATTTT. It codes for CASSRGLAGDTQYF.

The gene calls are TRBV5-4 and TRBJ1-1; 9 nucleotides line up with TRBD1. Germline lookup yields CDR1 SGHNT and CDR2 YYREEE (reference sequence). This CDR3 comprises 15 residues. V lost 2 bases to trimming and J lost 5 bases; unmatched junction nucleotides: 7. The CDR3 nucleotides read TGTGCCAGCAGCTTACCCGGGACAGGGAGGACTGAAGCTTTCTTT. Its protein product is CASSLPGTGRTEAFF.

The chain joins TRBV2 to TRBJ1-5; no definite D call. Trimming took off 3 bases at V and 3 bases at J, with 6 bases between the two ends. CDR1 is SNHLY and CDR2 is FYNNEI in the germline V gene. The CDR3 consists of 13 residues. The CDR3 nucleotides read TGTGCCAGCAGTGAGAGCCTCAATCAGCCCCAGCATTTT. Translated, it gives CASSESLNQPQHF.